Described below is a single TCR beta chain sequence and its context. No antigen is known for it. The repertoire was sequenced with immunoSEQ multiplex PCR; TCRdb's copy has only in-frame clones and lacks some. In the table there are roughly 90,000 clones, around 90% of which are singletons. In germline, CDR1 is SGHKS, CDR2 YYEKEE (reference sequence). This CDR3 is built from 17 residues. Trimming left V 1 base short and J 0 bases short, with 17 bases between. This sample is part of a study of OX40 agonist ivuxolimab in advanced cancers. Study overall: The patients received agonistic anti-OX40 (CD134) antibody ivuxolimab. Hepatocellular carcinoma, melanoma, renal cell or head and neck cancer occurred in dose-escalation patients. Study findings and constraints: Expanded clones belonging to CD8+ T cells outnumbered, on average, those of CD4+.

The TCR was taken from an adult with an advanced solid tumor such as melanoma, head and neck, liver or kidney cancer. The chain carries TRBV5-5 and TRBJ2-7, with D tentatively TRBD2 (6 bases). The sample here was CD4+ or CD8+ T cells sorted from blood, taken in a trial of the OX40 agonist ivuxolimab. Here the CDR3 reads CASSLYVSGTSSYEQYF. Here the CDR3 DNA reads TGTGCCAGCAGCTTGTATGTTAGCGGCACTTCCTCCTACGAGCAGTACTTC.